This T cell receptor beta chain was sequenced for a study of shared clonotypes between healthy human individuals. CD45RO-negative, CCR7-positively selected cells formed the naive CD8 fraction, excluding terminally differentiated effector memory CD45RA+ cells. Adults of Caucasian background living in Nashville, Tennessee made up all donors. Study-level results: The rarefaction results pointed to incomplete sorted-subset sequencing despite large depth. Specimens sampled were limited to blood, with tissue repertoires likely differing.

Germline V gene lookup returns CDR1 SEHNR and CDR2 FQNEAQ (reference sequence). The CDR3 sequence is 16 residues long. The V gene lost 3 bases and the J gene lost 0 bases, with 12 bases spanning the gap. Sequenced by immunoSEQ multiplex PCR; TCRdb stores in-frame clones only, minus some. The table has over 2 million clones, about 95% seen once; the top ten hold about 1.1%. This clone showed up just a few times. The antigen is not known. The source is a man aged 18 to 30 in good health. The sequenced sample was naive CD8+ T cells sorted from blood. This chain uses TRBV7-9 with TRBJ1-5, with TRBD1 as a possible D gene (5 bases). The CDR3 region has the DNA TGTGCCAGCAGCTTGAGGGGTGGTGATAGCAATCAGCCCCAGCATTTT. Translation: CASSLRGGDSNQPQHF.